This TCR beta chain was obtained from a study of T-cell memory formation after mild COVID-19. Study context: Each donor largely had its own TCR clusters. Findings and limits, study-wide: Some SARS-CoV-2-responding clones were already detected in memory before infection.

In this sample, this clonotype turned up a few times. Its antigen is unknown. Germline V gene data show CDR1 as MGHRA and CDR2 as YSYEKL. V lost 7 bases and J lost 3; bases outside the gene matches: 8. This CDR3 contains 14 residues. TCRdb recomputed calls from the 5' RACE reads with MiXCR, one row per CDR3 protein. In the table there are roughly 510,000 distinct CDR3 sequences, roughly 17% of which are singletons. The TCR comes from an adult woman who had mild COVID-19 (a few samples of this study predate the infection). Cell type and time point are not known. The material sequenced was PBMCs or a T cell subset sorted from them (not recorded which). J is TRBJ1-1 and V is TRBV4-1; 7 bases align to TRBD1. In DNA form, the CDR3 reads TGCGCCAGCATGGGGGTCAGGGGGGACACTGAAGCTTTCTTT. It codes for CASMGVRGDTEAFF.